Listed here are 18 T cell receptor beta chains from one sample, sequenced in a study of blood T cell repertoires in COVID-19. The repertoire was sequenced with immunoSEQ multiplex PCR; TCRdb's copy has only in-frame clones and lacks some. The sample lists roughly 200,000 clones, approximately 85% occurring once. The sequenced sample consisted of peripheral blood. The receptors were sampled from a man aged 60 to 75 with acute or convalescent COVID-19.

This clone was picked up many times. The genes are TRBV9 and TRBJ1-1; a weak D match, TRBD1 (5 bases). Per germline, CDR1 SGDLS and CDR2 YYNGEE. This CDR3 region has 14 residues. Trimming left V 0 bases short and J 3 bases short, with 9 bases between. The chain's CDR3 is CASSVVQVYTEAFF. Here the CDR3 DNA reads TGTGCCAGCAGCGTAGTACAGGTGTACACTGAAGCTTTCTTT. The full variable domain, rest sourced from reference TRBV9 and TRBJ1-1, is DSGVTQTPKHLITATGQRVTLRCSPRSGDLSVYWYQQSLDQGLQFLIQYYNGEERAKGNILERFSAQQFPDLHSELNLSSLELGDSALYFCASSVVQVYTEAFFGQGTRLTVV.

The chain employs TRBV5-6 and TRBJ2-7; TRBD1 agrees at 9 bases. Germline CDR1 and CDR2: SGHDT and YYEEEE. This CDR3 comprises 15 residues. The ends lost 4 bases at V and 3 bases at J; junction bases unmatched: 8. The CDR3 spells CASSRLSGQGYEQYF. The CDR3 DNA reads TGTGCCAGCAGCCGCCTCTCGGGACAGGGCTACGAGCAGTACTTC.

V is TRBV7-9 and J is TRBJ2-1; TRBD2 agrees at 8 bases. CDR3 size: 14 residues. Germline trimming cut 2 bases from V and 9 bases from J; bases unmatched to any gene: 6. Looked up from germline, CDR1 is SEHNR and CDR2 is FQNEAQ (reference sequence). In DNA, the CDR3 is TGTGCCAGCAGCTTATCGACTAGCGTAGGTGAGCAGTTCTTC. As protein: CASSLSTSVGEQFF.

The chain joins TRBV5-1 to TRBJ2-2, with 9 bases aligning to TRBD1. The junction had 11 bases not matched to a gene; V was cut back by 6 bases and J by 2 bases. Germline CDR1 SGHRS, CDR2 YFSETQ. The CDR3 covers 17 residues. The CDR3, as DNA: TGCGCCAGCACCACCTCGCTGACAGGGGGAAACACCGGGGAGCTGTTTTTT. Its protein product is CASTTSLTGGNTGELFF.

The V call is TRBV19, the J call TRBJ1-2; 9 positions match TRBD1. Unmatched junction bases numbered 8, after V lost 7 bases and J lost 2 bases. The CDR3 consists of 15 residues. Germline-derived CDR1 and CDR2 are LNHDA and SQIVND (reference sequence). CDR3 region: CASIRTGVENYGYTF. In DNA form, the CDR3 reads TGTGCCAGTATCAGGACAGGGGTGGAGAACTATGGCTACACCTTC.

This chain links TRBV18 with TRBJ2-1; TRBD1 aligns across 9 bases. In germline, CDR1 is KGHSH, CDR2 LQKENI. This CDR3 spans 16 amino acids. Trimming took 5 bases from V and 7 from J; bases not matched to a gene: 12. In DNA form, the CDR3 reads TGTGCCAGCTCATCGGTCGGGACAGGGACCGGGAATGAGCAGTTCTTC. Its protein product is CASSSVGTGTGNEQFF.

The V and J genes are TRBV27 and TRBJ2-7; 8 positions agree with TRBD1. This CDR3 contains 15 residues. Germline loops: CDR1 MNHEY, CDR2 SMNVEV (reference sequence). After removal of 2 bases from V and 2 bases from J, the junction contained 5 bases not matched to a gene. The CDR3 DNA sequence: TGTGCCAGCAGTTTAGGACAGGGCATGGCCTACGAGCAGTACTTC. Protein product: CASSLGQGMAYEQYF.

The chain joins TRBV19 to TRBJ2-1; D is perhaps TRBD2 (5 bases). This CDR3 spans 14 amino acids. Trimming stripped 4 bases from V and 2 bases from J, with 9 bases between. CDR1 is LNHDA, CDR2 SQIVND, per germline (reference sequence). DNA for the CDR3: TGTGCCAGTAGTAGGGAACTAGCCTACAATGAGCAGTTCTTC. This sequence encodes CASSRELAYNEQFF.

V is TRBV6-5 and J is TRBJ2-1, with TRBD2 matching over 11 bases. CDR1 and CDR2 from the germline V gene are MNHEY and SVGAGI. CDR3 length equals 16 residues. After removal of 2 bases from V and 6 bases from J, the junction contained 6 bases not matched to a gene. The CDR3 is CASSYSSGRVGNEQFF. CDR3 nucleotide sequence: TGTGCCAGCAGTTACAGTAGCGGGAGGGTCGGCAATGAGCAGTTCTTC.

The V call is TRBV27, the J call TRBJ2-1, with 8 bases identical to TRBD2. Trimming removed 6 bases from V and 4 bases from J; junction bases left unmatched: 8. Germline V gene sequence: CDR1 MNHEY, CDR2 SMNVEV (reference sequence). This CDR3 has 15 amino acids. CDR3 DNA sequence: TGTGCCAGCAGCCGACCCGGGACTAGTTACAATGAGCAGTTCTTC. As protein: CASSRPGTSYNEQFF.

The J gene is TRBJ1-1, the V gene TRBV30, with a tentative D call TRBD1 (6 bases). The CDR3 spans 11 residues. Germline CDR1 is GTSNPN and CDR2 is SVGIG (reference sequence). Trimming removed 2 bases from V and 7 bases from J, with 8 bases in between. The CDR3 DNA reads TGTGCCTGGAGTATCAGGGGTGAAGCTTTCTTT. Encoded protein: CAWSIRGEAFF. The variable domain in full, with the rest retrieved from reference TRBV30 and TRBJ1-1, is SQTIHQWPATLVQPVGSPLSLECTVEGTSNPNLYWYRQAAGRGLQLLFYSVGIGQISSEVPQNLSASRPQDRQFILSSKKLLLSDSGFYLCAWSIRGEAFFGQGTRLTVV.

For the CDR3, the DNA is TGTGCCAGCAGCTATGACAGGGGGCTTTTTTACGAGCAGTACTTC. Protein product: CASSYDRGLFYEQYF. The V and J genes are TRBV7-2 and TRBJ2-7, with 10 bases matching TRBD1. The junction had 7 bases not matched to a gene; V was cut back by 4 bases and J by 4 bases. Germline CDR1 SGHTA, CDR2 FQGNSA. The CDR3 length is 15 residues.

The V gene is TRBV12-3 or TRBV12-4, the J gene TRBJ1-4; 7 positions match TRBD1. Unmatched junction bases numbered 4, after V lost 7 bases and J lost 5 bases. The CDR3 sequence is 13 residues long. The CDR3 reads CASTTGPNEKLFF. Written as DNA, the CDR3 is TGTGCCAGCACGACAGGGCCCAATGAAAAACTGTTTTTT.

This rearrangement joins TRBV2 to TRBJ1-2, with TRBD1 as a possible D gene (6 bases). The CDR3 runs 13 residues. V lost 3 bases, J lost 8 bases, and 13 bases lay in between. CDR1 and CDR2 from the germline V gene are SNHLY and FYNNEI. The CDR3 sequence is CASSDNRVGGYTF. The CDR3 DNA is TGTGCCAGCAGTGACAACAGGGTAGGCGGCTACACCTTC.

V and J are TRBV27 and TRBJ2-1, with 10 positions matching TRBD2. The V segment lost 3 bases and the J segment 2 bases; nucleotides outside the gene matches: 10. The V gene's germline CDR1 is MNHEY and CDR2 SMNVEV (reference sequence). This CDR3 comprises 18 residues. The CDR3 loop reads CASSFLDSAGGAYNEQFF. The CDR3 coding sequence is TGTGCCAGCAGTTTCCTCGACTCAGCGGGAGGGGCCTACAATGAGCAGTTCTTC.

This chain connects TRBV20-1 to TRBJ2-3; 12 nucleotides agree with TRBD2. The CDR3 runs 21 residues. Losses at the gene ends were 3 bases for V and 5 bases for J; bases not matched to a gene: 24. The germline V gene encodes CDR1 DFQATT and CDR2 SNEGSKA (reference sequence). CDR3: CSASFPGFRTSGTVGGDTQYF. The CDR3 DNA is TGCAGTGCTAGTTTTCCGGGGTTCAGGACTAGCGGGACCGTAGGGGGAGATACGCAGTATTTT.

This rearrangement joins TRBV28 to TRBJ2-7, with 7 bases lining up with TRBD1. The CDR3 runs 15 residues. The germline CDR1 and CDR2 sequences are MDHEN and SYDVKM. The V segment lost 5 bases and the J segment 0 bases; nucleotides outside the gene matches: 7. CDR3 bases: TGTGCCAGCAGTCAGACAGGGCCCCTCTCCTACGAGCAGTACTTC. It codes for CASSQTGPLSYEQYF.

The chain couples TRBV2 to TRBJ2-6; 7 nucleotides line up with TRBD1. CDR3 length: 17 residues. Germline V lookup: CDR1 SNHLY, CDR2 FYNNEI. The trim removed 6 bases at V and 0 bases at J, leaving 8 bases unmatched. The CDR3 sequence is CASRPGQFDSGANVLTF. CDR3 DNA: TGTGCCAGCAGGCCGGGACAGTTCGACTCTGGGGCCAACGTCCTGACTTTC.